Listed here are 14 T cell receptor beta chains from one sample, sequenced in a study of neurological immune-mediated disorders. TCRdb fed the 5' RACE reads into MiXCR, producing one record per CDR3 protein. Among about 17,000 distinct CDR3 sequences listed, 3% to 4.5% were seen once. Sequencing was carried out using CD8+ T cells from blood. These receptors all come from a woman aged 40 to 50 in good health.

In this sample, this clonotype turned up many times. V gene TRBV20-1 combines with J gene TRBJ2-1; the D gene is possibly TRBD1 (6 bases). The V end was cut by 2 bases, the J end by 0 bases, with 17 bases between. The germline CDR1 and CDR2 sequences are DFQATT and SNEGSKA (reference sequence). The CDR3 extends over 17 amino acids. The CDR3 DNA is TGCAGTGCTAGAAAACCGACAGGTTGGGCCTCCTACAATGAGCAGTTCTTC. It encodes CSARKPTGWASYNEQFF.

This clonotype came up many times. DNA of the CDR3: TGTGCCAGCACATGGACAGGGGGTAACGAGCAGTACTTC. Translating gives CASTWTGGNEQYF. V is TRBV28 and J is TRBJ2-7; 10 bases fit TRBD1. Germline V gene lookup returns CDR1 MDHEN and CDR2 SYDVKM. V shed 7 bases, J shed 5 bases, and the junction held 5 bases outside the gene matches. The CDR3 has 13 amino acids.

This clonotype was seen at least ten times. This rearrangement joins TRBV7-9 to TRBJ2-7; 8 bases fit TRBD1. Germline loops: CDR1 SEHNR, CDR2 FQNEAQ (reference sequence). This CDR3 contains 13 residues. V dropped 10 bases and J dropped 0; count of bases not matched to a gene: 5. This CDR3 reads CATEGQASYEQYF. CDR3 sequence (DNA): TGTGCCACCGAGGGACAGGCCTCCTACGAGCAGTACTTC. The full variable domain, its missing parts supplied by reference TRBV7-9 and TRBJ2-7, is DTGVSQNPRHKITKRGQNVTFRCDPISEHNRLYWYRQTLGQGPEFLTYFQNEAQLEKSRLLSDRFSAERPKGSFSTLEIQRTEQGDSAMYLCATEGQASYEQYFGPGTRLTVT.

The CDR3 DNA is TGTGCCAGTGCCCCCGCTGGCGGGAGGGGGTTCGCAGATACGCAGTATTTT. Translated, it gives CASAPAGGRGFADTQYF. The chain employs TRBV19 and TRBJ2-3; TRBD2 aligns across 9 bases. This CDR3 comprises 17 residues. Unmatched junction bases numbered 16, after V lost 8 bases and J lost 4 bases. The germline V gene has CDR1 LNHDA and CDR2 SQIVND (reference sequence).

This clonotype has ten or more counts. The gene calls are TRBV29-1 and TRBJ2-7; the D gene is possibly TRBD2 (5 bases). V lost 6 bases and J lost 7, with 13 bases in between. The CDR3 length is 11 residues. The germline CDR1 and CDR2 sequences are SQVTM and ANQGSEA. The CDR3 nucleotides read TGCAGCGTCCGGCAGCGCGGGGAGCAGTACTTC. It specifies CSVRQRGEQYF.

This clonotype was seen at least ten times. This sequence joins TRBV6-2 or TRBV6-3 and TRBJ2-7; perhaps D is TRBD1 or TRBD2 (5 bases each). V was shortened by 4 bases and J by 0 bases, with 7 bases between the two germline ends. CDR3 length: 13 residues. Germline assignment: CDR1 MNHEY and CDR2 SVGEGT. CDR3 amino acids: CASSFGGSYEQYF. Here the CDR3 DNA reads TGTGCCAGCAGTTTTGGGGGCTCCTACGAGCAGTACTTC.

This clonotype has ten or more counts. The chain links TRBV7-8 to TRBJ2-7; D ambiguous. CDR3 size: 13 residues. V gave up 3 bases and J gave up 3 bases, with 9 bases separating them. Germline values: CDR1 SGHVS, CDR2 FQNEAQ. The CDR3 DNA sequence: TGTGCCAGCAGCTTTGTGGAGTACTACGAGCAGTACTTC. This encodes CASSFVEYYEQYF.

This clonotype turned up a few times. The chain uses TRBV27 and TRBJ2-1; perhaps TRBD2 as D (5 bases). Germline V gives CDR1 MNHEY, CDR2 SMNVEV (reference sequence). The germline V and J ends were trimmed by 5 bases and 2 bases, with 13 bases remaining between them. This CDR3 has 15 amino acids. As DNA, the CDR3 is TGTGCCAGCAGTCCCCGTAGCGAAACCTACAATGAGCAGTTCTTC. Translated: CASSPRSETYNEQFF.

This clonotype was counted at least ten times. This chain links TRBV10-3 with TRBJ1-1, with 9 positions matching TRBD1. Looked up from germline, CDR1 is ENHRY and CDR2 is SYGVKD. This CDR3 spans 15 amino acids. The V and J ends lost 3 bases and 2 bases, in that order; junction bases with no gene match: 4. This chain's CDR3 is CAISESGQGNTEAFF. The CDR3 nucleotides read TGTGCCATCAGTGAATCGGGACAGGGAAACACTGAAGCTTTCTTT.

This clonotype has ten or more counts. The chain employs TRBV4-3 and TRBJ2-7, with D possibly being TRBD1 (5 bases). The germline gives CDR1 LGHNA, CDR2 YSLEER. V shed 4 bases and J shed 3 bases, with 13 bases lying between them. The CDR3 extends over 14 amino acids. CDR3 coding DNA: TGCGCCAGCAGCCCCCGAGCCACAGGCTACGAGCAGTACTTC. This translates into CASSPRATGYEQYF.

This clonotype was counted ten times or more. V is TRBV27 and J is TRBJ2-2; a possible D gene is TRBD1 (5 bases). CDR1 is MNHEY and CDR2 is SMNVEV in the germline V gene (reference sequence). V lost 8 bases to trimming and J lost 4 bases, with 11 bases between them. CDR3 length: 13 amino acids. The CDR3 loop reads CASSRVTTGELFF. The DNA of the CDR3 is TGTGCCAGCTCCAGGGTGACCACCGGGGAGCTGTTTTTT.

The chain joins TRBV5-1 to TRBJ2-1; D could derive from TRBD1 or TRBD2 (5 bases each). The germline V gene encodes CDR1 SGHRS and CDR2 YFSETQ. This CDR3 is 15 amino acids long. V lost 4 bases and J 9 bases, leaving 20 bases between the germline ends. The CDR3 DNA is TGCGCCAGCAGCCCAACCGGGACGTCGGTTGTTGAGCAGTTCTTC. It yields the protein CASSPTGTSVVEQFF.

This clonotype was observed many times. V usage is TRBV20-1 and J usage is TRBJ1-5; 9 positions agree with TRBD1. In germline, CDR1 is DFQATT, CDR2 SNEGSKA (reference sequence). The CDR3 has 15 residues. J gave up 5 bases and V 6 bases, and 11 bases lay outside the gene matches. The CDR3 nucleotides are TGCAGTGCGAGTCCCGGGACAGGGTTTGATCAGCCCCAGCATTTT. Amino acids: CSASPGTGFDQPQHF.

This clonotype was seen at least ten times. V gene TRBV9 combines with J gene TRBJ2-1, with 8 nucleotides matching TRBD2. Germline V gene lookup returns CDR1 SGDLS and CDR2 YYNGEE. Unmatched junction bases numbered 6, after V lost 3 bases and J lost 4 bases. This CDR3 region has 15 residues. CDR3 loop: CASSGLIAGYNEQFF. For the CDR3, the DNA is TGTGCCAGCAGCGGACTTATAGCGGGATACAATGAGCAGTTCTTC.